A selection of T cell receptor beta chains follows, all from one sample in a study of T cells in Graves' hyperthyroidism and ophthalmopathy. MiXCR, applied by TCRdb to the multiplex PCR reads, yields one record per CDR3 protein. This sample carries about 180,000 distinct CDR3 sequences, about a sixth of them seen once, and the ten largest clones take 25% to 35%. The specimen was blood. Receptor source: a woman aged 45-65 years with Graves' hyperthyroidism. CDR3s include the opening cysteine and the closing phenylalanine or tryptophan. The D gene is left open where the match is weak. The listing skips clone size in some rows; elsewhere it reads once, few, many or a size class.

CASSSPQTGVFEQYF	TGTGCCAGCAGCTCCCCCCAGACAGGGGTATTCGAGCAGTACTTC	NA	TRBD1	TRBV7-9	TRBJ2-7	15
CASSISSYEQYF	TGTGCCAGCTCGATTTCCTCCTACGAGCAGTACTTC	many	NA	TRBV7-9	TRBJ2-7	12
CASSPRTTPMGTDTQYF	TGTGCCAGCAGCCCCAGGACTACCCCAATGGGTACAGATACGCAGTATTTT	many	NA	TRBV7-3	TRBJ2-3	17
CASSLVGTATEAFF	TGTGCCAGCAGCTTAGTCGGGACAGCCACTGAAGCTTTCTTT	many	TRBD1	TRBV7-9	TRBJ1-1	14
CASRWGFSPLHF	TGTGCCAGCAGATGGGGGTTTTCACCCCTCCACTTT	NA	NA	TRBV12-3/TRBV12-4	TRBJ1-6	12
CASRSPRTGGKEYF	TGCGCCAGCAGATCCCCCAGGACAGGGGGGAAAGAGTACTTC	many	TRBD1	TRBV5-1	TRBJ2-5	14
CSARGLAGQFF	TGCAGTGCTAGGGGCCTAGCGGGGCAGTTCTTC	many	TRBD2	TRBV20-1	TRBJ2-1	11
CASSRVYTEAFF	TGTGCCAGCAGCCGGGTTTACACTGAAGCTTTCTTT	many	NA	TRBV7-2	TRBJ1-1	12
CASSYTTEVNEKLFF	TGTGCCAGCAGTTACACAACAGAGGTTAATGAAAAACTGTTTTTT	NA	NA	TRBV6-2/TRBV6-3	TRBJ1-4	15
CASSVVSGGAYEQYF	TGTGCCAGCAGCGTAGTATCGGGGGGAGCCTACGAGCAGTACTTC	NA	TRBD2	TRBV9	TRBJ2-7	15
CASSGRWAYEQYF	TGTGCCAGCAGTGGCAGGTGGGCCTACGAGCAGTACTTC	NA	NA	TRBV2	TRBJ2-7	13
CASNPVRHTGELFF	TGTGCCAGCAATCCGGTTCGTCACACCGGGGAGCTGTTTTTT	many	NA	TRBV6-2/TRBV6-3	TRBJ2-2	14
CASSERGGAPYEQYF	TGTGCCAGCAGTGAGCGCGGGGGGGCCCCCTACGAGCAGTACTTC	many	TRBD2	TRBV6-1	TRBJ2-7	15
CASRPQGRSYGYTF	TGTGCCAGCAGACCACAAGGTCGCAGCTATGGCTACACCTTC	NA	NA	TRBV28	TRBJ1-2	14
CSVEERAGIFHF	TGCAGCGTTGAAGAAAGGGCAGGGATTTTCCACTTT	many	NA	TRBV29-1	TRBJ1-6	12
CASSSIRRNYGYTF	TGTGCCAGCAGTTCGATCCGGAGGAACTATGGCTACACCTTC	many	NA	TRBV27	TRBJ1-2	14
CASNPQGSSYEQYF	TGTGCCAGCAACCCACAGGGAAGCTCCTACGAGCAGTACTTC	many	NA	TRBV6-1	TRBJ2-7	14
CASSPVGAVFNYGYTF	TGCGCCAGCAGCCCCGTTGGGGCGGTGTTCAACTATGGCTACACCTTC	NA	NA	TRBV4-1	TRBJ1-2	16
CASSLGGTDIQYF	TGTGCCAGCAGCTTAGGAGGGACCGACATTCAGTACTTC	many	NA	TRBV11-3	TRBJ2-4	13
CASWGQGAIRNTEAFF	TGTGCCAGCTGGGGACAGGGGGCGATTCGAAACACTGAAGCTTTCTTT	few	TRBD1	TRBV18	TRBJ1-1	16
CASSLVGHTQYF	TGTGCCAGCAGTTTAGTGGGCCATACGCAGTATTTT	once	NA	TRBV12-3/TRBV12-4	TRBJ2-3	12
CASSSGPDVAGELFF	TGTGCCAGCAGTTCTGGGCCGGACGTCGCCGGGGAGCTGTTTTTT	many	NA	TRBV6-1	TRBJ2-2	15
CASRPLATDTQYF	TGTGCCAGCAGGCCCCTAGCGACAGATACGCAGTATTTT	many	NA	TRBV12-3/TRBV12-4	TRBJ2-3	13
CASRGTVSAIEAFF	TGTGCCAGCAGAGGGACAGTCAGCGCGATTGAAGCTTTCTTT	many	TRBD1	TRBV6-2/TRBV6-3	TRBJ1-1	14
CASSQGEENGYTF	TGTGCCAGCAGCCAAGGGGAGGAAAATGGCTACACCTTC	many	NA	TRBV4-2	TRBJ1-2	13
CASSEARQETQYF	TGTGCCAGCAGTGAAGCACGACAAGAGACCCAGTACTTC	NA	NA	TRBV28	TRBJ2-5	13
CASSFSTWDTQYF	TGTGCCAGCAGCTTTTCCACCTGGGATACGCAGTATTTT	many	NA	TRBV7-2	TRBJ2-3	13
CASSFPDRAFF	TGTGCCAGCAGCTTTCCGGATAGGGCTTTCTTT	many	NA	TRBV7-2	TRBJ1-1	11
CASSGQGVRTEAFF	TGTGCCAGCAGTGGACAGGGAGTCCGAACTGAAGCTTTCTTT	NA	TRBD1	TRBV12-3/TRBV12-4	TRBJ1-1	14
CASSRQGITEAFF	TGTGCCAGCAGCCGACAGGGCATCACTGAAGCTTTCTTT	many	TRBD1	TRBV7-2	TRBJ1-1	13
CASSFQGPDTQYF	TGTGCCAGCAGCTTCCAGGGCCCAGATACGCAGTATTTT	many	NA	TRBV7-9	TRBJ2-3	13
CAWSVLYNEQFF	TGTGCCTGGAGTGTACTCTACAATGAGCAGTTCTTC	once	NA	TRBV30	TRBJ2-1	12
CASAQGNTIYF	TGTGCCAGTGCACAGGGAAACACCATATATTTT	few	NA	TRBV27	TRBJ1-3	11
CASSSLYGGNTF	TGTGCCAGCAGTTCCTTATACGGGGGTAACACCTTC	many	NA	TRBV6-6	TRBJ1-2	12
CASSFTDGYYGYTF	TGCGCCAGCAGCTTCACCGACGGGTACTATGGCTACACCTTC	NA	NA	TRBV5-1	TRBJ1-2	14
CASSLVPLAGGQETQYF	TGTGCTAGCAGCTTAGTGCCTCTAGCGGGGGGCCAAGAGACCCAGTACTTC	many	TRBD2	TRBV7-7	TRBJ2-5	17
CASSAIATNEKLFF	TGTGCCAGCAGCGCGATTGCAACTAATGAAAAACTGTTTTTT	few	NA	TRBV9	TRBJ1-4	14
CAISESAFPYNEQFF	TGTGCCATCAGTGAGTCGGCTTTCCCCTACAATGAGCAGTTCTTC	many	NA	TRBV10-3	TRBJ2-1	15
CASSLGTFHEQFF	TGTGCCAGCAGCCTGGGTACGTTTCATGAGCAGTTCTTC	NA	NA	TRBV14	TRBJ2-1	13
CASSNQGMGNQPQHF	TGTGCCAGCAGCAATCAGGGTATGGGCAATCAGCCCCAGCATTTT	many	NA	TRBV28	TRBJ1-5	15
CASSYSFTLWAEAFF	TGTGCCAGCAGTTACTCGTTTACGCTTTGGGCTGAAGCTTTCTTT	NA	NA	TRBV6-5	TRBJ1-1	15
CATLLGGREQFF	TGTGCCACCCTGTTGGGGGGCCGGGAGCAGTTCTTC	many	NA	TRBV28	TRBJ2-1	12
CSVGDSGGYTF	TGCAGCGTTGGGGACAGCGGTGGCTACACCTTC	many	TRBD1	TRBV29-1	TRBJ1-2	11
CASSQGVGEQYF	TGTGCCAGCAGCCAAGGAGTTGGGGAGCAGTACTTC	many	NA	TRBV3-1	TRBJ2-7	12
CSARGARRGNTIYF	TGCAGTGCTAGAGGTGCCAGGCGAGGAAACACCATATATTTT	many	NA	TRBV20-1	TRBJ1-3	14
CASSQQSLRGETQYF	TGTGCCAGCAGCCAACAGTCCCTACGAGGGGAGACCCAGTACTTC	few	NA	TRBV7-3	TRBJ2-5	15
CASSLIDRGYTIYF	TGTGCCAGCAGCTTAATTGACAGGGGATACACCATATATTTT	many	TRBD1	TRBV7-8	TRBJ1-3	14
CSVERSGGGEEAFF	TGCAGCGTTGAAAGGTCCGGAGGAGGGGAAGAAGCTTTCTTT	many	NA	TRBV29-1	TRBJ1-1	14
CASKVQGSGTDTQYF	TGTGCCAGCAAAGTTCAGGGGTCGGGCACAGATACGCAGTATTTT	few	NA	TRBV6-1	TRBJ2-3	15
CSARGPTGWATEAFF	TGCAGTGCTAGAGGACCGACAGGGTGGGCCACTGAAGCTTTCTTT	NA	TRBD1	TRBV20-1	TRBJ1-1	15
CSASGGYGLYEQYF	TGCAGTGCTAGCGGAGGGTATGGGTTGTACGAGCAGTACTTC	few	NA	TRBV20-1	TRBJ2-7	14
CASSLAGQGTQETQYF	TGCGCCAGCAGCTTGGCGGGACAGGGGACCCAAGAGACCCAGTACTTC	many	TRBD1	TRBV5-1	TRBJ2-5	16